The 12 T cell receptor beta chains below were found in one sample sequenced in a study of T-cell memory formation after mild COVID-19. TCRdb analysed the 5' RACE reads with MiXCR anew, one entry per CDR3 protein. Of about 540,000 distinct CDR3 sequences in the sample, just over 20% were seen once. The sample was PBMCs or a T cell subset sorted from them (not recorded which). The origin of the receptors is an adult woman who had mild COVID-19 (a few samples of this study predate the infection). Cell type and time point are not known.

This chain links TRBV7-9 with TRBJ2-7; D possibly corresponds to TRBD1 (5 bases). The CDR3 consists of 14 residues. Germline V gives CDR1 SEHNR, CDR2 FQNEAQ (reference sequence). Trimming took off 3 bases at V and 0 bases at J, with 9 bases between the two ends. CDR3 residues: CASSFTQASYEQYF. CDR3 nucleotides: TGTGCCAGCAGCTTCACACAGGCCTCCTACGAGCAGTACTTC.

The gene calls are TRBV7-6 and TRBJ1-1, with 7 bases fitting TRBD1. The V segment lost 3 bases and the J segment 5 bases; nucleotides outside the gene matches: 9. The germline CDR1 and CDR2 sequences are SGHVS and FNYEAQ. The CDR3 covers 15 residues. The CDR3 bases are TGTGCCAGCAGCTTCGGGACAGTAAAGTCTACTGAAGCTTTCTTT. Translating it yields CASSFGTVKSTEAFF.

The gene calls are TRBV29-1 and TRBJ2-7, with D tentatively TRBD1 (6 bases). The CDR3 extends over 13 amino acids. V was shortened by 6 bases and J by 1 base, with 13 bases between the two germline ends. Germline assignment: CDR1 SQVTM and CDR2 ANQGSEA. DNA for the CDR3: TGCAGCGTCACTCTGACAGGATCCTACGAGCAGTACTTC. This translates into CSVTLTGSYEQYF.

The table lists this clonotype with a few counts. The chain uses TRBV2 and TRBJ2-2, with TRBD1 matching over 7 bases. The V and J ends lost 10 bases and 3 bases, in that order; junction bases with no gene match: 11. The CDR3 has 15 amino acids. The germline V gene has CDR1 SNHLY and CDR2 FYNNEI. CDR3 region: CATDKTGEYTGELFF. The CDR3 region has the DNA TGTGCCACGGATAAAACAGGGGAGTACACCGGGGAGCTGTTTTTT.

This chain links TRBV24-1 with TRBJ2-7, with D perhaps TRBD2 (6 bases). V dropped 4 bases and J dropped 6 bases, with 6 bases sitting between them. There are 11 residues in the CDR3. Germline CDR1 reads KGHDR; CDR2 reads SFDVKD. DNA for the CDR3: TGTGCCACCAGTGACGGGGGCGAGCAGTACTTC. Translation gives CATSDGGEQYF.

This clonotype occurred a few times. V usage is TRBV6-6 and J usage is TRBJ1-1, with no clear D. The germline V gene has CDR1 MNHNY and CDR2 SVGAGI (reference sequence). The V end was cut by 6 bases, the J end by 1 base, with 9 bases between. The CDR3 loop spans 13 amino acids. The DNA for the CDR3 is TGTGCCAGCAGCCCCCGCCCGAACACTGAAGCTTTCTTT. It specifies CASSPRPNTEAFF.

V and J are TRBV5-1 and TRBJ1-2, with 8 bases aligning to TRBD1. The CDR3 has 13 residues. Germline V gene sequence: CDR1 SGHRS, CDR2 YFSETQ. V was pared by 3 bases and J by 3 bases, with 1 base of the junction left unmatched. CDR3 sequence: CASSWGQDYGYTF. CDR3 DNA: TGCGCCAGCAGCTGGGGACAGGACTATGGCTACACCTTC.

The genes are TRBV7-2 and TRBJ1-5; no firm D call. The CDR3 totals 15 residues. The ends were cut back, 3 bases at V and 3 bases at J, with 12 bases in the middle. Germline-derived CDR1 and CDR2 are SGHTA and FQGNSA. CDR3 protein: CASSFQPGSNQPQHF. As DNA, the CDR3 is TGTGCCAGCAGCTTTCAGCCAGGTTCCAATCAGCCCCAGCATTTT.

The V call is TRBV12-5, the J call TRBJ2-7; TRBD1 aligns across 10 bases. Germline CDR1 and CDR2: LGHNT and FRNRAP. The CDR3 contains 16 residues. With V trimmed by 4 bases and J by 4 bases, 10 bases remained unmatched. The CDR3: CASGSIPGQGNYEQYF. CDR3 DNA sequence: TGTGCTAGTGGTTCCATTCCGGGACAGGGGAATTACGAGCAGTACTTC.

This clonotype was seen more than once but under ten times. The V call is TRBV12-3 or TRBV12-4, the J call TRBJ1-1; D call uncertain. The CDR3 spans 14 residues. Trimming stripped 5 bases from V and 3 bases from J, with 13 bases between. The CDR3 sequence: CASSPQQSYTEAFF. The DNA for the CDR3 is TGTGCCAGCAGTCCCCAACAGAGTTACACTGAAGCTTTCTTT.

This clonotype was found a few times. CDR3 DNA sequence: TGTGCCAGCAGAAGACAGGGCGACTATGGCTACACCTTC. Protein: CASRRQGDYGYTF. The rearrangement uses TRBV2 and TRBJ1-2; TRBD1 matches 7 bases. The CDR3 consists of 13 residues. The ends lost 6 bases at V and 3 bases at J; junction bases unmatched: 4. Germline-derived CDR1 and CDR2 are SNHLY and FYNNEI. Filled out from reference TRBV2 and TRBJ1-2, the complete variable domain reads EPEVTQTPSHQVTQMGQEVILRCVPISNHLYFYWYRQILGQKVEFLVSFYNNEISEKSEIFDDQFSVERPDGSNFTLKIRSTKLEDSAMYFCASRRQGDYGYTFGSGTRLTVV.

This clonotype was counted only a few times. CDR3 sequence: CASKAGGPSSYEQYF. Written as DNA, the CDR3 is TGTGCCAGCAAAGCAGGCGGGCCTAGCTCCTACGAGCAGTACTTC. This sequence joins TRBV7-2 and TRBJ2-7; maybe TRBD2 (5 bases). The CDR3 covers 15 residues. Trimming stripped 7 bases from V and 0 bases from J, with 16 bases between. Germline CDR1 is SGHTA and CDR2 is FQGNSA.